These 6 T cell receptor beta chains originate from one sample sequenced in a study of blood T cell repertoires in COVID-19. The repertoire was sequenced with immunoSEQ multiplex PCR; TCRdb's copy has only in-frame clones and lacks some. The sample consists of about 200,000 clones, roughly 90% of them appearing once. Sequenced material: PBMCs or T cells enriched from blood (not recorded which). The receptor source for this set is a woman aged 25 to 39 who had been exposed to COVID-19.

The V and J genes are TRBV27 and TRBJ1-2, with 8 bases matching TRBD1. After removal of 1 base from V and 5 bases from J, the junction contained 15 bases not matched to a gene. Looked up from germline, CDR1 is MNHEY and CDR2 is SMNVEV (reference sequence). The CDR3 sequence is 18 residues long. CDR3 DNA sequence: TGTGCCAGCAGTTTATACCCCAACACGGGACAGGTGGGGTATGGCTACACCTTC. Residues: CASSLYPNTGQVGYGYTF.

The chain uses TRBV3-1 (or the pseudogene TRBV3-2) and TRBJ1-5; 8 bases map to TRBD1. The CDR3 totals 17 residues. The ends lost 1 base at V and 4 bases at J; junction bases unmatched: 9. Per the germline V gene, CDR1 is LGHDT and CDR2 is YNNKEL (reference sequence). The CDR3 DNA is TGTGCCAGCAGCCAAGGTCCACAGGGGGAGCGTAATCAGCCCCAGCATTTT. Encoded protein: CASSQGPQGERNQPQHF.

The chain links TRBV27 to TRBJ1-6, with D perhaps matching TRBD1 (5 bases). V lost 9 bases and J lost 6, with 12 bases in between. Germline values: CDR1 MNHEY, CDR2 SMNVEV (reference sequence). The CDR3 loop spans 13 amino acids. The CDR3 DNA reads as TGTGCCAGTAATTGGGACTTTAATTCACCCCTCCACTTT. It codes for CASNWDFNSPLHF.

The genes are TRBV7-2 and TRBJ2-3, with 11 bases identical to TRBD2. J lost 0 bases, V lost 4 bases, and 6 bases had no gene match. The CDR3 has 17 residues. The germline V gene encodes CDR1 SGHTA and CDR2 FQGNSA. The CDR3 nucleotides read TGTGCCAGCAGCTGGAAAGGGACTAGCGGTAGCACAGATACGCAGTATTTT. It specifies CASSWKGTSGSTDTQYF.

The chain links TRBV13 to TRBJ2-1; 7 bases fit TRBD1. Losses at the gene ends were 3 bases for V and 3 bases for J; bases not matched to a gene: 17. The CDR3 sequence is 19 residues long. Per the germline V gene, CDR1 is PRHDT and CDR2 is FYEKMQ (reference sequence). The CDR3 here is CASSLLYGSTGIDYNEQFF. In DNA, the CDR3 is TGTGCCAGCAGCTTGCTGTACGGATCGACAGGGATTGACTACAATGAGCAGTTCTTC.

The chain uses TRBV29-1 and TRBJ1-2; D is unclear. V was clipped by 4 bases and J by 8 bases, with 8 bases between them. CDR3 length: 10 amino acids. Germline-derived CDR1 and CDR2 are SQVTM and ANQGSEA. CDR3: CSVGGGGYTF. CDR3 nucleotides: TGCAGCGTTGGAGGAGGGGGCTACACCTTC. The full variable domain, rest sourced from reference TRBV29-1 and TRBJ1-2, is SAVISQKPSRDICQRGTSLTIQCQVDSQVTMMFWYRQQPGQSLTLIATANQGSEATYESGFVIDKFPISRPNLTFSTLTVSNMSPEDSSIYLCSVGGGGYTFGSGTRLTVV.